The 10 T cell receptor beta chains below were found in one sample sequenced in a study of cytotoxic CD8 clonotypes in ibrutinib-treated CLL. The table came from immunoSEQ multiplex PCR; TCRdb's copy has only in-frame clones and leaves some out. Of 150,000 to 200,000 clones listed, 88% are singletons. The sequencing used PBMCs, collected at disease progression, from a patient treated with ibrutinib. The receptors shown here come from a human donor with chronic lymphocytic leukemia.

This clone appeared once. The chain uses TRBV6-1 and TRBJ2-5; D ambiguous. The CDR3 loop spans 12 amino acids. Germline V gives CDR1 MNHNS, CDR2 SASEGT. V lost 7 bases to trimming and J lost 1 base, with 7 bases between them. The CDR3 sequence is CASTPGQETQYF. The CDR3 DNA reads TGTGCCAGCACCCCAGGCCAAGAGACCCAGTACTTC.

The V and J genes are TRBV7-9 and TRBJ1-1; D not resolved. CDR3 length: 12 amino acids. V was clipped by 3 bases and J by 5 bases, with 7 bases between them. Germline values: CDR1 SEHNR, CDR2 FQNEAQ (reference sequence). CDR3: CASSFGETEAFF. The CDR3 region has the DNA TGTGCCAGCAGCTTCGGGGAGACTGAAGCTTTCTTT.

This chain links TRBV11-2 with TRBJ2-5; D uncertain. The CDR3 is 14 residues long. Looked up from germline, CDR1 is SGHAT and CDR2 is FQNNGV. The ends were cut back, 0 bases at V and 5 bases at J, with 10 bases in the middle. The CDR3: CASSLEFGLETQYF. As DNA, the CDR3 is TGTGCCAGCAGCTTAGAGTTCGGGTTGGAGACCCAGTACTTC.

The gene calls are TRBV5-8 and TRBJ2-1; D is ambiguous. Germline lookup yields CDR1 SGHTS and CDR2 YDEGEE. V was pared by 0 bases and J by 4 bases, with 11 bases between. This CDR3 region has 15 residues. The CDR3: CASSLDLAQYNEQFF. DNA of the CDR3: TGTGCCAGCAGCTTGGACCTGGCCCAATACAATGAGCAGTTCTTC.

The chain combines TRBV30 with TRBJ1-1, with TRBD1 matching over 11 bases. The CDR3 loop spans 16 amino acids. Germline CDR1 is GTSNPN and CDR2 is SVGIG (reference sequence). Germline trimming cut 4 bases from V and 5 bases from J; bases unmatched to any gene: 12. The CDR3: CAWITTMGTGGTEAFF. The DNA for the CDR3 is TGTGCCTGGATTACTACTATGGGGACAGGGGGGACTGAAGCTTTCTTT. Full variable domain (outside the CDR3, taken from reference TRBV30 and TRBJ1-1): SQTIHQWPATLVQPVGSPLSLECTVEGTSNPNLYWYRQAAGRGLQLLFYSVGIGQISSEVPQNLSASRPQDRQFILSSKKLLLSDSGFYLCAWITTMGTGGTEAFFGQGTRLTVV.

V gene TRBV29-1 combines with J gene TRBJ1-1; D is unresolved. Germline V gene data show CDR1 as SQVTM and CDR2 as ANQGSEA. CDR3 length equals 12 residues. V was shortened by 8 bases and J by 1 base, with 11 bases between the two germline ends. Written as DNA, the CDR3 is TGCAGCACCGCTTTGGGGAACACTGAAGCTTTCTTT. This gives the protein CSTALGNTEAFF.

The CDR3 region has the DNA TGCGCCAGCAGTCAATCGAGGCTAGCGGGGGAGGTAGGCGAGCAGTACTTC. Translating it yields CASSQSRLAGEVGEQYF. The chain carries TRBV23-1 and TRBJ2-7; 10 bases line up with TRBD2. TRBV23-1 carries the ORF label, with uncertain function. The CDR3 consists of 17 residues. V lost 0 bases, J lost 6 bases, and 11 bases stayed unmatched.

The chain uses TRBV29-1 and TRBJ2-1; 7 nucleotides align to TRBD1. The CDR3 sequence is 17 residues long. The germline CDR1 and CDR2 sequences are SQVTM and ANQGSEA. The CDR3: CAIPGTEIFRQYNEQFF. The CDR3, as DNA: TGCGCGATACCCGGGACAGAAATCTTTAGACAGTACAATGAGCAGTTCTTC.

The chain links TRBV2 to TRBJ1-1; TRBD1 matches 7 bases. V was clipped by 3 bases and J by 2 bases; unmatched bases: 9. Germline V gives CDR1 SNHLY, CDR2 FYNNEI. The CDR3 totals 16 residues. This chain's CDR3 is CASSDRRDSANTEAFF. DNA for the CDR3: TGTGCCAGCAGTGACCGTCGGGACAGTGCTAACACTGAAGCTTTCTTT.

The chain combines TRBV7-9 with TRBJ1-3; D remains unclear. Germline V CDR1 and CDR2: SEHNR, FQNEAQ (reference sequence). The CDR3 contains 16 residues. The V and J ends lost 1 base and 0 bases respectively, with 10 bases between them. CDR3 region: CASSLGQRVSGNTIYF. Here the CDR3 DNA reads TGTGCCAGCAGCTTAGGCCAGAGAGTCTCTGGAAACACCATATATTTT.